Below, 12 T cell receptor beta chains from the same sample are listed, as sequenced in a study of shared clonotypes between healthy human individuals. Naive CD8 cells were CD45RO-negative, positively selected for CCR7, excluding terminally differentiated effector memory CD45RA+ cells. The assay was immunoSEQ multiplex PCR, and TCRdb's table has in-frame clones only and misses some. The data contain around 2,100,000 clones, approximately 94% of them singletons. Input material: naive CD8+ T cells sorted from blood. These receptors came from a man aged 18 to 35 in good health.

This chain links TRBV5-6 with TRBJ1-6, with TRBD1 as a possible D gene (6 bases). The CDR3 spans 16 residues. Germline V gene lookup returns CDR1 SGHDT and CDR2 YYEEEE. Trimming pared 6 bases from V and 8 bases from J, leaving 21 bases between. The DNA of the CDR3 is TGTGCCAGCAAATCGGACAGCCACGCTTTGGATTCACCCCTCCACTTT. This gives the protein CASKSDSHALDSPLHF. Drawing the rest from reference TRBV5-6 and TRBJ1-6, the complete variable domain is DAGVTQSPTHLIKTRGQQVTLRCSPKSGHDTVSWYQQALGQGPQFIFQYYEEEERQRGNFPDRFSGHQFPNYSSELNVNALLLGDSALYLCASKSDSHALDSPLHFGNGTRLTVT.

The chain recombines TRBV9 with TRBJ2-5; unclear D gene. V was pared by 3 bases and J by 3 bases, with 9 bases between. The CDR3 is made up of 13 amino acids. Germline V gene data show CDR1 as SGDLS and CDR2 as YYNGEE. The CDR3 sequence is CASSAVSEETQYF. The CDR3 DNA reads as TGTGCCAGCAGCGCAGTCAGCGAAGAGACCCAGTACTTC.

The count of this clone is one. V and J are TRBV30 and TRBJ2-7; 7 bases are a match to TRBD2. Germline CDR1 is GTSNPN and CDR2 is SVGIG (reference sequence). The ends lost 7 bases at V and 2 bases at J; junction bases unmatched: 8. The CDR3 has 13 residues. The CDR3 DNA follows: TGTGCCTCCTCTGGGGGGGACCCCTACGAGCAGTACTTC. Its protein is CASSGGDPYEQYF.

This chain links TRBV19 with TRBJ2-3; D is undetermined. Germline lookup yields CDR1 LNHDA and CDR2 SQIVND (reference sequence). The V and J ends lost 4 bases and 6 bases respectively, with 8 bases between them. The CDR3 consists of 12 residues. The CDR3 DNA sequence: TGTGCCAGTAGTAGCCCGAGGGATACGCAGTATTTT. Encoded protein: CASSSPRDTQYF.

This chain links TRBV15 with TRBJ2-7; TRBD1 agrees at 7 bases. There are 14 residues in the CDR3. Germline lookup yields CDR1 LNHNV and CDR2 YYDKDF (reference sequence). Trimming took 5 bases from V and 4 from J; bases not matched to a gene: 8. CDR3 in amino acids: CATSYNQGEYEQYF. DNA of the CDR3: TGTGCCACCAGCTATAATCAGGGGGAGTACGAGCAGTACTTC.

The rearrangement joins TRBV5-6 to TRBJ2-1, with D perhaps matching TRBD1 (6 bases). Germline CDR1 is SGHDT and CDR2 is YYEEEE. The CDR3 extends over 14 amino acids. Trimming stripped 0 bases from V and 3 bases from J, with 7 bases between. The CDR3 spells CASSLAGHYNEQFF. DNA for the CDR3: TGTGCCAGCAGCTTGGCGGGACACTACAATGAGCAGTTCTTC.

J is TRBJ2-3 and V is TRBV19; 9 bases match TRBD2. V trimming: 8 bases; J trimming: 0 bases; junction bases outside the gene matches: 6. CDR1 is LNHDA, CDR2 SQIVND, per germline (reference sequence). The CDR3 is 15 residues long. The CDR3 reads CASRGGATSTDTQYF. CDR3 bases: TGTGCCAGTCGCGGGGGGGCTACTAGCACAGATACGCAGTATTTT.

The V call is TRBV6-5, the J call TRBJ1-6, with a possible D match to TRBD1 (6 bases). Trimming shortened V by 4 bases and J by 5 bases, and 9 bases separated the two germline ends. This CDR3 is 14 amino acids long. CDR1 is MNHEY and CDR2 is SVGAGI in the germline V gene. The CDR3 DNA follows: TGTGCCAGCAGTTGGGCAGGGGATAATTCACCCCTCCACTTT. This codes for CASSWAGDNSPLHF.

This clone was picked up one time. The genes are TRBV9 and TRBJ2-7; D remains ambiguous. V was cut by 0 bases and J by 2 bases, with 9 bases left in between. The CDR3 has 14 residues. Germline CDR1 reads SGDLS; CDR2 reads YYNGEE. The chain's CDR3 is CASSVGPFPYEQYF. The DNA of the CDR3 is TGTGCCAGCAGCGTAGGCCCCTTCCCCTACGAGCAGTACTTC.

J is TRBJ2-6 and V is TRBV18; D may correspond to TRBD1 or TRBD2 (7 bases each). The V gene's germline CDR1 is KGHSH and CDR2 LQKENI. Trimming removed 6 bases at V and 0 bases at J, with 15 bases between. The CDR3 runs 17 residues. CDR3 protein: CASSWEGAISGANVLTF. The CDR3 nucleotides are TGTGCCAGCTCGTGGGAGGGGGCGATCTCTGGGGCCAACGTCCTGACTTTC.

The chain is built from TRBV28 and TRBJ1-4; D is possibly TRBD1 (5 bases). The CDR3 sequence is 11 residues long. Trimming stripped 8 bases from V and 8 bases from J, with 9 bases between. The V gene's germline CDR1 is MDHEN and CDR2 SYDVKM. CDR3 coding DNA: TGTGCCAGCGGGGGGAACGAAAAACTGTTTTTT. This codes for CASGGNEKLFF. The variable domain in full, completed from reference TRBV28 and TRBJ1-4, reads DVKVTQSSRYLVKRTGEKVFLECVQDMDHENMFWYRQDPGLGLRLIYFSYDVKMKEKGDIPEGYSVSREKKERFSLILESASTNQTSMYLCASGGNEKLFFGSGTQLSVL.

Points on this clone: Other nucleotide sequences from this sample produce the same CDR3. V is TRBV6-5 and J is TRBJ1-1; perhaps TRBD1 as D (5 bases). In germline, CDR1 is MNHEY, CDR2 SVGAGI. There are 14 residues in the CDR3. V was trimmed by 2 bases and J by 5 bases, leaving 12 bases between them. The CDR3 here is CASSYSSGGTEAFF. The CDR3 DNA follows: TGTGCCAGCAGTTACAGCTCGGGGGGGACTGAAGCTTTCTTT.